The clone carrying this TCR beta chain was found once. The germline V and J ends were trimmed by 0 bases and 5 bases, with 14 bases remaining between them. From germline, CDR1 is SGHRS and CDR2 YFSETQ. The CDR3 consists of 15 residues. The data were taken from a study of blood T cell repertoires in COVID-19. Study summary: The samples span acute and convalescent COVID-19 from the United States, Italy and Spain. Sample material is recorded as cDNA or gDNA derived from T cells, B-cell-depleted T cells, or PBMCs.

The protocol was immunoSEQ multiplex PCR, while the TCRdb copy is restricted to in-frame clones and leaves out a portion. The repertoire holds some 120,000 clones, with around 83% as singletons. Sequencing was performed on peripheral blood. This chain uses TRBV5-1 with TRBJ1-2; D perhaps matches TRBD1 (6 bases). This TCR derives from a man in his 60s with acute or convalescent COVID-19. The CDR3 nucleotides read TGCGCCAGCAGCTTGGGAGTTCCAGGGGAGTATGGCTACACCTTC. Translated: CASSLGVPGEYGYTF.